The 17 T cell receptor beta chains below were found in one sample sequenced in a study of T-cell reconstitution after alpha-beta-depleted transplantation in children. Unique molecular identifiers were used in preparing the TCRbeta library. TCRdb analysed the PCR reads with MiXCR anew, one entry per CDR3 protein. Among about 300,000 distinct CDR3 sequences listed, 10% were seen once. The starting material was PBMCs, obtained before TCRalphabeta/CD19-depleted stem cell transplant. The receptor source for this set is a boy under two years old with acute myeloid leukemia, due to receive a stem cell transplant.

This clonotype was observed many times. In DNA form, the CDR3 reads TGCGCCAGCAGCTTGGATTGGTCCTACGAGCAGTACTTC. It specifies CASSLDWSYEQYF. The chain joins TRBV5-1 to TRBJ2-7; unclear D gene. Germline V CDR1 and CDR2: SGHRS, YFSETQ. Trimming shortened V by 0 bases and J by 1 base, and 5 bases separated the two germline ends. The CDR3 is made up of 13 amino acids.

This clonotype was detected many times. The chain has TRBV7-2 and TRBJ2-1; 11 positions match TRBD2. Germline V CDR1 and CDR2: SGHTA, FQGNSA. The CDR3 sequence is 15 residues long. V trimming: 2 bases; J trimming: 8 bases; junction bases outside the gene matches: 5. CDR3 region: CASSLLAGGKYEQFF. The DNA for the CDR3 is TGTGCCAGCAGCTTACTAGCGGGAGGAAAATATGAGCAGTTCTTC.

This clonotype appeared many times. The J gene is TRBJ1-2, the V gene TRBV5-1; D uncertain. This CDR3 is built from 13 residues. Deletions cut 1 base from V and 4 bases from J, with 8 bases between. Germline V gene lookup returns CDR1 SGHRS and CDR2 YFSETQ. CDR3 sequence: CASSLSGSYGYTF. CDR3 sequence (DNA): TGCGCCAGCAGCTTGAGCGGTTCCTATGGCTACACCTTC.

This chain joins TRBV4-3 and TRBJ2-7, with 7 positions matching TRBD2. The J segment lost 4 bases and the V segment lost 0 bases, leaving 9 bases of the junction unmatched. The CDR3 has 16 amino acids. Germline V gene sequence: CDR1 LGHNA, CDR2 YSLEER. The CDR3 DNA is TGCGCCAGCAGCCAAGATCTGGGAGCGGGGCTTTACGAGCAGTACTTC. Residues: CASSQDLGAGLYEQYF.

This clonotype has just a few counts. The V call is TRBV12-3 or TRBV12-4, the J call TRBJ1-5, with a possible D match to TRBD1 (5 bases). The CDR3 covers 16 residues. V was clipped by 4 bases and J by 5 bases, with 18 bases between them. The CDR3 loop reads CASSSSGWRGDQPQHF. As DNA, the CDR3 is TGTGCCAGCAGTTCGAGCGGGTGGAGGGGAGATCAGCCCCAGCATTTT.

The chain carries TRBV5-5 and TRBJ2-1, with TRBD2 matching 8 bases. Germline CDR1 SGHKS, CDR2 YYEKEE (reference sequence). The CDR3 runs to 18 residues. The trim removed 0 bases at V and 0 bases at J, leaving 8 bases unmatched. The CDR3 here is CASSLAGELAASYNEQFF. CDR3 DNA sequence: TGTGCCAGCAGCTTGGCTGGGGAACTAGCGGCCTCCTACAATGAGCAGTTCTTC.

The CDR3 nucleotides read TGCAGTGCTAGACGCAGGACTAGCGGGCTCAATGAGCAGTTCTTC. Translated: CSARRRTSGLNEQFF. This chain links TRBV20-1 with TRBJ2-1, with 11 bases identical to TRBD2. V lost 2 bases to trimming and J lost 6 bases; unmatched junction nucleotides: 6. Germline CDR1 reads DFQATT; CDR2 reads SNEGSKA (reference sequence). This CDR3 contains 15 residues.

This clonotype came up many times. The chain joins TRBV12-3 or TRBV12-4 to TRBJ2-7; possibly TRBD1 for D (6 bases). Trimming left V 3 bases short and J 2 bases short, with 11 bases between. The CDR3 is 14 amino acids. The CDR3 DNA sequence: TGTGCCAGCAGTTTGGTGGGGGCTCCCTACGAGCAGTACTTC. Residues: CASSLVGAPYEQYF.

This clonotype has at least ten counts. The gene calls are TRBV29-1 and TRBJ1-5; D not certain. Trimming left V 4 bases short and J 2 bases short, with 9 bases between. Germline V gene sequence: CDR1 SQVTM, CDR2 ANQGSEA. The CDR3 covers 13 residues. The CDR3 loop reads CSVVSGGNQPQHF. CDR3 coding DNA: TGCAGCGTTGTTTCCGGGGGCAATCAGCCCCAGCATTTT.

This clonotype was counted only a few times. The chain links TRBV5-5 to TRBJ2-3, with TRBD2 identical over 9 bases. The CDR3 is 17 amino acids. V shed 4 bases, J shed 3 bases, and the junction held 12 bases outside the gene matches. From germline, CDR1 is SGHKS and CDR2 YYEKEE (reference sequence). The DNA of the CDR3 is TGTGCCAGCAGCCCAATAGGGACTAGCTGGAGAACAGATACGCAGTATTTT. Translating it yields CASSPIGTSWRTDTQYF.

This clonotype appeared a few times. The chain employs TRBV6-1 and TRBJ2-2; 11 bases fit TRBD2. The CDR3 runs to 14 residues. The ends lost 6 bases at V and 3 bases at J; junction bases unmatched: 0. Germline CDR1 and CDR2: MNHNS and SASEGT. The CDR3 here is CASRTSGDTGELFF. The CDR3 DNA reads TGTGCCAGCAGGACTAGCGGGGACACCGGGGAGCTGTTTTTT.

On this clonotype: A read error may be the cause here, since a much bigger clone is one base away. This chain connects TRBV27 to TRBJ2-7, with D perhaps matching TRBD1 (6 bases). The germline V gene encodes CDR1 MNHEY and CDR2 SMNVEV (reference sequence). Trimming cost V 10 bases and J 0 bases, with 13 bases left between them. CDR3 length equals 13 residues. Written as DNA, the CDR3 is TGTGCCAACAAAGGGGGTGGCTCCTACGAGCAGTACTTC. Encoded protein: CANKGGGSYEQYF.

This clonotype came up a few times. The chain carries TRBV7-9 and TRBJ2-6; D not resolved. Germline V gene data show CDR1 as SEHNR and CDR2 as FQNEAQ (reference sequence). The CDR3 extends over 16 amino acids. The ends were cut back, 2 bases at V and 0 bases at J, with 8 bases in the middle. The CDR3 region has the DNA TGTGCCAGCAGCTTAAGACCAAACTCTGGGGCCAACGTCCTGACTTTC. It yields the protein CASSLRPNSGANVLTF.

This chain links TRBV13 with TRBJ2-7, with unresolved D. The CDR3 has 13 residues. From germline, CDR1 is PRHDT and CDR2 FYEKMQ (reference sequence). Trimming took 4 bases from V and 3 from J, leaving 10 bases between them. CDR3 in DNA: TGTGCCAGCAGCTCCCGACATTACTACGAGCAGTACTTC. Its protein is CASSSRHYYEQYF.

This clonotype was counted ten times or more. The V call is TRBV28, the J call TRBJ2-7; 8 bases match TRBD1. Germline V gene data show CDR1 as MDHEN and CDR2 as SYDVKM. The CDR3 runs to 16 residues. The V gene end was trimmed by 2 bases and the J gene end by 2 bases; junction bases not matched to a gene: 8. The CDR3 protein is CASSLMRTGSTYEQYF. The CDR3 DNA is TGTGCCAGCAGTTTAATGCGGACAGGGAGTACCTACGAGCAGTACTTC.

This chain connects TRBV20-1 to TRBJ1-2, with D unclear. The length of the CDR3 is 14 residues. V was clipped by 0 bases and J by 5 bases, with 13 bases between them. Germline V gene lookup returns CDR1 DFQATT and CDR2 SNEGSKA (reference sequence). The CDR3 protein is CSAREAGALYGYTF. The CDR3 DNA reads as TGCAGTGCTAGAGAGGCAGGAGCACTTTATGGCTACACCTTC.

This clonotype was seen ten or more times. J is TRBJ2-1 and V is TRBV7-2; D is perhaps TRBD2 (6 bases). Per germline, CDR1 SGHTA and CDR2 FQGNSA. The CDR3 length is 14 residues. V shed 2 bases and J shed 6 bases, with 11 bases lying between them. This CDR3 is CASSLWQGGNEQFF. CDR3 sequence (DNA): TGTGCCAGCAGCTTATGGCAGGGAGGCAATGAGCAGTTCTTC.